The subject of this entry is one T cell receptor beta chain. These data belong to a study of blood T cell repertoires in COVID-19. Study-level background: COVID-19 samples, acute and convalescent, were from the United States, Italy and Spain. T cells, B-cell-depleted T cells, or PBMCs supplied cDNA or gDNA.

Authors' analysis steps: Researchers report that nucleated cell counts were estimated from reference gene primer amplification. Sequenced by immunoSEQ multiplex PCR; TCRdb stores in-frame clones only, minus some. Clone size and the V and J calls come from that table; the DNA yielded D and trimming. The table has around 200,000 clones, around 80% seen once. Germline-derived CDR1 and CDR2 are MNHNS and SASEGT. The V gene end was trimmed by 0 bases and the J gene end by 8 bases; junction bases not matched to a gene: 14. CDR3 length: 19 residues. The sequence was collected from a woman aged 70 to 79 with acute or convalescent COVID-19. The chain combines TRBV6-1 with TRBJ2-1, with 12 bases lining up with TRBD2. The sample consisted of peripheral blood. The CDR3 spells CASSEAGWVQTSGSYEQFF. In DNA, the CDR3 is TGTGCCAGCAGTGAAGCCGGGTGGGTGCAGACTAGCGGGAGCTATGAGCAGTTCTTC.